This T cell receptor (beta chain) was sequenced for a study of T-cell memory formation after mild COVID-19. At the level of the study: The two donors had largely donor-specific TCR clusters. Findings of the study overall: Researchers report contracting CD4+ clones mostly in CM and EM, with CD8+ clones in EMRA. CD4/CD8 balance characterized clones contracting day 15 to 85, and CD4+ skew characterized later expanders.

V lost 0 bases to trimming and J lost 7 bases, with 12 bases between them. The CDR3 spans 14 residues. The germline gives CDR1 LNHNV, CDR2 YYDKDF (reference sequence). Note on this clonotype: Antigen specificity is unknown.

With constant-segment primers, 5'RACE yielded cDNA libraries of TCR alpha and TCR beta that carried sample barcodes and UMIs. TCRdb analysed the 5' RACE reads with MiXCR anew, one entry per CDR3 protein. Of roughly 250,000 distinct CDR3 sequences listed, approximately 16% are singletons. Sequencing used PBMCs or a T cell subset sorted from them (not recorded which). This TCR was sampled from a man younger than 35 who had mild COVID-19 (a few samples of this study predate the infection). Cell type and time point are not known. V is TRBV15 and J is TRBJ2-5, with D unresolved. Here the CDR3 reads CATSRDSSGGTQYF. CDR3 nucleotides: TGTGCCACCAGCAGAGACTCCTCGGGCGGGACCCAGTACTTC.